The rows below give T cell receptor beta chains drawn from one sample of a study of cytomegalovirus exposure and HLA in healthy donors. Sequenced by immunoSEQ multiplex PCR; TCRdb stores in-frame clones only, minus some. This sample has over 200,000 clones, with about 90% found just once. Sequenced: PBMCs. The receptor source for this set is a woman between 18 and 29 years old in good health and CMV-seronegative. Both conserved end residues are trimmed from each CDR3. Not every row has a clone size; where given, it reads once, few, many or a size class.

TRBJ2-1 TRBV4-2 few ASSQVSSGDYNEQF
TRBJ1-5 TRBV19 - ASSIDQGGNQPQH
TRBJ2-3 TRBV6-6 few ASIKTSGKAGDTQY
TRBJ2-1 TRBV29-1 - SVLSGTFYNEQF
TRBJ2-5 TRBV5-4 - ASSLPPGQGHETQY
TRBJ2-1 TRBV28 - ASSPFSLADRDNEQF
TRBJ2-2 TRBV6-5 - ASSYGGGQAAGELF
TRBJ2-1 TRBV5-1 - ASSYRNEQF
TRBJ2-3 TRBV5-4 - ASSLVGSGMRVDTQY
TRBJ2-3 TRBV28 few ASRAPDTQY
TRBJ2-1 TRBV27 - ASSILAGALF
TRBJ1-2 TRBV7-8 few ASSLDSRANYGYT
TRBJ1-2 TRBV28 - ASSLGGQGVNYGYT
TRBJ2-7 TRBV6-5 - ASSYIGGRNAEQY
TRBJ2-7 TRBV29-1 once SVAVDSMYEQY
TRBJ2-2 TRBV28 once ASSFIPGGITGELF
TRBJ2-3 TRBV28 - ASSFRDYTDTQY
TRBJ2-7 TRBV6-1 - ASGRTHEQY
TRBJ1-2 TRBV7-6 - ASSLGQAMLGYT
TRBJ1-1 TRBV7-9 - ASSGQALNTEAF
TRBJ2-7 TRBV4-1 - ASSQDPSLGLARYEQY
TRBJ2-2 TRBV5-6 once ASSLRTSGQNTGELF
TRBJ2-7 TRBV5-1 - ASSLRDRKNHYEQY
TRBJ1-2 TRBV4-1 - ASSQVDFGRPNYGYT
TRBJ1-1 TRBV2 - ASNGGRGGSTEAF
TRBJ2-1 TRBV7-9 - ASSPFSQRAYNELF
TRBJ1-3 TRBV30 few AWKRLANSGNTIY
TRBJ1-3 TRBV14 - ASRRTGGNTIY